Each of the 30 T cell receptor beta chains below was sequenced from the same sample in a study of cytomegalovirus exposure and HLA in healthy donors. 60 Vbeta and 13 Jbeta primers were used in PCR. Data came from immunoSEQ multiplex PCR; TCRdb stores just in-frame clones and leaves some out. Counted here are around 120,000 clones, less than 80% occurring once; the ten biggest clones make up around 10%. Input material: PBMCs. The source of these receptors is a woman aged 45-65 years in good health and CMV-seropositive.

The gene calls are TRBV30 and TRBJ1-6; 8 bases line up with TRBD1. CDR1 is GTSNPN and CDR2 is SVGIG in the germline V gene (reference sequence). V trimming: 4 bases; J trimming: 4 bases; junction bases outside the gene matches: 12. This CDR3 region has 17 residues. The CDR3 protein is CAWNRGLLSTYNSPLHF. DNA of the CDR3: TGTGCCTGGAACAGGGGGTTACTCTCGACTTATAATTCACCCCTCCACTTT.

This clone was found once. CDR3 DNA sequence: TGTGCCAGCTCACGCGACAGGGTAACCTACGAGCAGTACTTC. It yields the protein CASSRDRVTYEQYF. This chain links TRBV18 with TRBJ2-7, with 7 bases identical to TRBD1. The CDR3 has 14 amino acids. With V trimmed by 4 bases and J by 2 bases, 5 bases remained unmatched. The germline V gene has CDR1 KGHSH and CDR2 LQKENI.

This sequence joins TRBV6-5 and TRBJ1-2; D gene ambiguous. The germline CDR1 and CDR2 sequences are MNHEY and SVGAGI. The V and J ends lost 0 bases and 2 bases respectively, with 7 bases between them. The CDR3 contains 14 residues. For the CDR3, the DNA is TGTGCCAGCAGTTACTCCGGAGTGAACTATGGCTACACCTTC. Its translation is CASSYSGVNYGYTF.

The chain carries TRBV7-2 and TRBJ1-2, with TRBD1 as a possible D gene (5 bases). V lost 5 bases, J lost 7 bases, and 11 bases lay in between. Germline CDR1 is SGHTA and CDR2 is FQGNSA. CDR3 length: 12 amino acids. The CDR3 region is CASSPLGGGYTF. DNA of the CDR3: TGTGCCAGCAGCCCACTGGGGGGTGGCTACACCTTC.

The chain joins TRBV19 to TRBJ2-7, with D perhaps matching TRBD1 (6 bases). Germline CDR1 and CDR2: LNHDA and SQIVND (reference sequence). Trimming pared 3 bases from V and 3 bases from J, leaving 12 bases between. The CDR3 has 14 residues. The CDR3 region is CASSMSLDSYEQYF. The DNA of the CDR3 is TGTGCCAGTAGTATGTCTTTGGACAGCTACGAGCAGTACTTC.

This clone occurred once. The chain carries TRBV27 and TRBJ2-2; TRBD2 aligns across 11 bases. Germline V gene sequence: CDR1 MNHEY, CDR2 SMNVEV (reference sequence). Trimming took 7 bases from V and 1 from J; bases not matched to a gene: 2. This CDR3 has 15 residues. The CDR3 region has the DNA TGTGCCAGCACCGGACTAGCGGGGAACACCGGGGAGCTGTTTTTT. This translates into CASTGLAGNTGELFF.

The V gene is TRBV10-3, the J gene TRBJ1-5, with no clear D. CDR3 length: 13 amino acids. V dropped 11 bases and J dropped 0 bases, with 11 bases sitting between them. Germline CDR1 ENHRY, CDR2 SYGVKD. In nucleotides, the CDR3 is TGTGCCGCAGCGGGGAATAGCAATCAGCCCCAGCATTTT. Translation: CAAAGNSNQPQHF.

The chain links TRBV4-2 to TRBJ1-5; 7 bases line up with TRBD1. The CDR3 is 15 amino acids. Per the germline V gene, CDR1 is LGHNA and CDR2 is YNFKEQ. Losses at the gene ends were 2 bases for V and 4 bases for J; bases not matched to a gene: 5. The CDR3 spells CASSQTGASNQPQHF. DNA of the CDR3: TGTGCCAGCAGCCAAACAGGGGCCTCTAATCAGCCCCAGCATTTT.

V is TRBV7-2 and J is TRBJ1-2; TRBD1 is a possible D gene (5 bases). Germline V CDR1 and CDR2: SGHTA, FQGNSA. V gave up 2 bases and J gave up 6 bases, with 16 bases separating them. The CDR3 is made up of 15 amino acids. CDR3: CASSLYTPAGDGYTF. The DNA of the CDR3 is TGTGCCAGCAGCTTATATACCCCCGCGGGGGATGGCTACACCTTC.

This chain's CDR3 is CASSFLTGGGYEQYF. As DNA, the CDR3 is TGTGCCAGCAGCTTTCTGACAGGGGGCGGATACGAGCAGTACTTC. The J gene is TRBJ2-7, the V gene TRBV5-4; TRBD1 agrees at 10 bases. The germline gives CDR1 SGHNT, CDR2 YYREEE (reference sequence). J was trimmed by 4 bases and V by 2 bases; bases with no gene match: 6. The CDR3 has 15 residues.

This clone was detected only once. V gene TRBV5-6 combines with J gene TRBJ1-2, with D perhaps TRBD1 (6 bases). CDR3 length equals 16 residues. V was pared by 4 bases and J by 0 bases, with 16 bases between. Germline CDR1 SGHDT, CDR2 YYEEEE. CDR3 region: CASSPGQGFTNYGYTF. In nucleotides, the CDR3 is TGTGCCAGCAGCCCAGGCCAGGGGTTTACTAACTATGGCTACACCTTC. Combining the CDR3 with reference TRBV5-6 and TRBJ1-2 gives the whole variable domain DAGVTQSPTHLIKTRGQQVTLRCSPKSGHDTVSWYQQALGQGPQFIFQYYEEEERQRGNFPDRFSGHQFPNYSSELNVNALLLGDSALYLCASSPGQGFTNYGYTFGSGTRLTVV.

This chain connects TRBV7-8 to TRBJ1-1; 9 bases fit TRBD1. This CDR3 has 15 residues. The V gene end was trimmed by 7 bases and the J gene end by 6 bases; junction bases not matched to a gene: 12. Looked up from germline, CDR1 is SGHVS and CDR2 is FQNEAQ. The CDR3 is CASTAGQGVGAEAFF. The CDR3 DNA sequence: TGTGCCAGCACCGCGGGACAGGGCGTGGGCGCTGAAGCTTTCTTT.

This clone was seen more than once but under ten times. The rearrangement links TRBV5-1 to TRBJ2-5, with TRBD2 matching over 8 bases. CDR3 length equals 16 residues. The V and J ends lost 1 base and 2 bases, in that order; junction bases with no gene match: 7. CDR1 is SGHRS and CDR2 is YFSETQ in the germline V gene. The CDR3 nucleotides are TGCGCCAGCAGCTTGCGATTAGCGGGGATTCAAGAGACCCAGTACTTC. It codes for CASSLRLAGIQETQYF.

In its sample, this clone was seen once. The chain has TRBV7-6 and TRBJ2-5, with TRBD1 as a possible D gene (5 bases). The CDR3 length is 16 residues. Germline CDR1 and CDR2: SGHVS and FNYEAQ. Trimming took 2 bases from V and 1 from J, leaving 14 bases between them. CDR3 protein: CASSLYQQEGQETQYF. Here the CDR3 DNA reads TGTGCCAGCAGCTTATATCAACAGGAAGGCCAAGAGACCCAGTACTTC.

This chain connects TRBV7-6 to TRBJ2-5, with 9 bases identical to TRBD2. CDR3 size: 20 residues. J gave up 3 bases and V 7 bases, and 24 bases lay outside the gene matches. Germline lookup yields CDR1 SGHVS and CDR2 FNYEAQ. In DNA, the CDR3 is TGTGCCAGCACCCTATTGGGCGGAGGGGAAAGGGCTAGCGGGGAAGAGACCCAGTACTTC. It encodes CASTLLGGGERASGEETQYF.

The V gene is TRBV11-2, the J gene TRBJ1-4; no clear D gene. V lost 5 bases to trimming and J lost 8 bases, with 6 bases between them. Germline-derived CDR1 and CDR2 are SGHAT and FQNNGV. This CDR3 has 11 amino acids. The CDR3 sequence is CASSLREKLFF. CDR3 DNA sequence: TGTGCCAGCAGCCTACGGGAAAAACTGTTTTTT.

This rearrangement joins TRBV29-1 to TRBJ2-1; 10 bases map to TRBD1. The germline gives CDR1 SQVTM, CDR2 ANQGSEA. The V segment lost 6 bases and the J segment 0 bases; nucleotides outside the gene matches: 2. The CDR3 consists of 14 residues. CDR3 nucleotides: TGCAGCGTGGACAGGGGGGGCTCCTACAATGAGCAGTTCTTC. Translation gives CSVDRGGSYNEQFF.

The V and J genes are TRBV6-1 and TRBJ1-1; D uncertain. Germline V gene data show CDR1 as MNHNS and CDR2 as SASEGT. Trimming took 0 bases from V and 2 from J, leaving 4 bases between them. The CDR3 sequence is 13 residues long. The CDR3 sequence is CASSEALNTEAFF. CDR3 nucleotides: TGTGCCAGCAGTGAAGCCCTTAACACTGAAGCTTTCTTT.

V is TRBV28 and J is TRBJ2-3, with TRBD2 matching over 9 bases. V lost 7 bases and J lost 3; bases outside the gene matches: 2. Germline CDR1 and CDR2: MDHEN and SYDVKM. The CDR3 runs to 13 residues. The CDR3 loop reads CASTSGTTDTQYF. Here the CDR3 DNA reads TGTGCCAGCACTAGCGGGACGACAGATACGCAGTATTTT.

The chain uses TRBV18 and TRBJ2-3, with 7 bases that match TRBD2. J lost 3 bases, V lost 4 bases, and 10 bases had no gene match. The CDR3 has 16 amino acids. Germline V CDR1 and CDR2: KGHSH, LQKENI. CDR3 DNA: TGTGCCAGCTCACTTGGACTAGTAATGGGGACAGATACGCAGTATTTT. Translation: CASSLGLVMGTDTQYF.

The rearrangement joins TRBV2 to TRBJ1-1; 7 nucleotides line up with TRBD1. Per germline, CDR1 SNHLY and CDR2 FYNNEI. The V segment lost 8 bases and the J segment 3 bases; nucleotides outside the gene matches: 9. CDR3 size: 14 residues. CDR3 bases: TGTGCCAGCGGCGAACAGGGGCGGGACACTGAAGCTTTCTTT. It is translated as CASGEQGRDTEAFF.

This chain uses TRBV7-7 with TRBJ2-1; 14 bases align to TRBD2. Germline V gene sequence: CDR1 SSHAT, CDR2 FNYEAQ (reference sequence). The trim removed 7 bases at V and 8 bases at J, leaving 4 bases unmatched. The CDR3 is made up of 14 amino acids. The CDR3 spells CASTSGLAGDEQFF. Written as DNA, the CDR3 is TGTGCCAGCACCTCGGGACTAGCGGGGGATGAGCAGTTCTTC.

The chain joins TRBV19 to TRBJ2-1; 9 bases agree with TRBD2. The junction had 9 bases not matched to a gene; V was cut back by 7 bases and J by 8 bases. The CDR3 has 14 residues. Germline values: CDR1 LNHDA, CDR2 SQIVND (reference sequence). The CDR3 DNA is TGTGCCAGTAAAGAGGGTAGCGGGAGTGATGAGCAGTTCTTC. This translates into CASKEGSGSDEQFF.

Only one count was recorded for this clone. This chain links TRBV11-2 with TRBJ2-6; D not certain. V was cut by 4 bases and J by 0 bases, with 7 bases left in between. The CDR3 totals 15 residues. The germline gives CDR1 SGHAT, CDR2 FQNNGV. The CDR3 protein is CASSSQNSGANVLTF. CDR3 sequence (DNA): TGTGCCAGCAGCTCCCAAAACTCTGGGGCCAACGTCCTGACTTTC.

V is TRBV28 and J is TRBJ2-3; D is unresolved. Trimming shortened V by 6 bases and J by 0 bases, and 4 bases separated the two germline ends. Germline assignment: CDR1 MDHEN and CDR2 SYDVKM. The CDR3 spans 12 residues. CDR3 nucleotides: TGTGCCAGCAGCTATAGCACAGATACGCAGTATTTT. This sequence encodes CASSYSTDTQYF. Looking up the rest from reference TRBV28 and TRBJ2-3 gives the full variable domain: DVKVTQSSRYLVKRTGEKVFLECVQDMDHENMFWYRQDPGLGLRLIYFSYDVKMKEKGDIPEGYSVSREKKERFSLILESASTNQTSMYLCASSYSTDTQYFGPGTRLTVL.

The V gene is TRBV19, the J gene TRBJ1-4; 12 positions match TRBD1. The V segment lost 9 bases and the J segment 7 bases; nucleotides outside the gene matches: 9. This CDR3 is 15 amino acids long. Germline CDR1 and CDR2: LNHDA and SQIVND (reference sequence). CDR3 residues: CASVGDRGQTEKLFF. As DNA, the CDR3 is TGTGCCAGCGTAGGGGACAGGGGGCAAACTGAAAAACTGTTTTTT.

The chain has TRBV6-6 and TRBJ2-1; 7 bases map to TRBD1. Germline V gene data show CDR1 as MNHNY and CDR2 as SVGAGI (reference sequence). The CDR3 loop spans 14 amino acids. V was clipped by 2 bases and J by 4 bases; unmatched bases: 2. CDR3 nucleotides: TGTGCCAGCAGTTACCTGGGACAGTACAATGAGCAGTTCTTC. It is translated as CASSYLGQYNEQFF.

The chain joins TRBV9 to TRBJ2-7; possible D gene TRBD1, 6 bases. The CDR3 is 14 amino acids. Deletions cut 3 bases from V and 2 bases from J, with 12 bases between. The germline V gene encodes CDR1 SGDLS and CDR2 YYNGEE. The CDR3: CASSATGSAYEQYF. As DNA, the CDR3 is TGTGCCAGCAGCGCGACAGGCTCTGCCTACGAGCAGTACTTC.

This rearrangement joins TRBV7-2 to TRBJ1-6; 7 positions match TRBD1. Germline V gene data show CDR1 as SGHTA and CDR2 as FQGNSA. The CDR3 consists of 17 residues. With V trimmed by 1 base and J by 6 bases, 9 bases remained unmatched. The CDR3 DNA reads TGTGCCAGCAGCTTAGGGGTCCCGGGACAGACTAATTCACCCCTCCACTTT. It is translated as CASSLGVPGQTNSPLHF.

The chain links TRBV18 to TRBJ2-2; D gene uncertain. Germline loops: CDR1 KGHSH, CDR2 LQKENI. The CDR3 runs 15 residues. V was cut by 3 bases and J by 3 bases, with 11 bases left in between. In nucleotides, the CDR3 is TGTGCCAGCTCACCCGCTAACCGGGACACCGGGGAGCTGTTTTTT. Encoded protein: CASSPANRDTGELFF.